This T cell receptor beta chain was obtained from a study of STAT5B mutations in CD4+ large granular lymphocyte leukemia. Controls came from buffy coats of healthy blood donors. This clone was observed a handful of times. The germline V gene has CDR1 SNHLY and CDR2 FYNNEI. This CDR3 is built from 14 residues. The V end was cut by 3 bases, the J end by 4 bases, with 13 bases between. TCRdb's table, derived via immunoSEQ multiplex PCR, lists solely in-frame clones and lacks some. The repertoire has some 34,000 clones, roughly 79% of them found once; the top ten carry roughly 4.5%. The chain uses TRBV2 and TRBJ2-7; D not resolved. Input material: CD4+ T cells from blood buffy coats. This receptor was identified in a human donor in good health. CDR3 DNA: TGTGCCAGCAGTGATATAACGGGCCTTTACGAGCAGTACTTC. It specifies CASSDITGLYEQYF. The whole variable domain, filled in from reference TRBV2 and TRBJ2-7, reads EPEVTQTPSHQVTQMGQEVILRCVPISNHLYFYWYRQILGQKVEFLVSFYNNEISEKSEIFDDQFSVERPDGSNFTLKIRSTKLEDSAMYFCASSDITGLYEQYFGPGTRLTVT.